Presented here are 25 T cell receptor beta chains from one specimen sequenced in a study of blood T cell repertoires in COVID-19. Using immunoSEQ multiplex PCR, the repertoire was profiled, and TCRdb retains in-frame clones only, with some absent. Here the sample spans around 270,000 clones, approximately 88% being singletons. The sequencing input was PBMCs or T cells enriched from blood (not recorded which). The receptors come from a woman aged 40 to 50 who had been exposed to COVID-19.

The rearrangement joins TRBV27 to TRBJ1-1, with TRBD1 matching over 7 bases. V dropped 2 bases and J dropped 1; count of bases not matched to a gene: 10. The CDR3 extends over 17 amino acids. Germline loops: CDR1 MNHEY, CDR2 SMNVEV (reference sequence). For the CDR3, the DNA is TGTGCCAGCAGTTTAGGAGACAGGGTGTTTCCGAACACTGAAGCTTTCTTT. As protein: CASSLGDRVFPNTEAFF.

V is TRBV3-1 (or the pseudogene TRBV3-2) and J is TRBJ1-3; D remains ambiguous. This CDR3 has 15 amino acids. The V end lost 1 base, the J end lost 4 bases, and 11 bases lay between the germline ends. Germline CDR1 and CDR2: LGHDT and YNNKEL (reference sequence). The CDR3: CASSQGLVAGNTIYF. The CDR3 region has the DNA TGTGCCAGCAGCCAAGGACTGGTGGCGGGAAACACCATATATTTT.

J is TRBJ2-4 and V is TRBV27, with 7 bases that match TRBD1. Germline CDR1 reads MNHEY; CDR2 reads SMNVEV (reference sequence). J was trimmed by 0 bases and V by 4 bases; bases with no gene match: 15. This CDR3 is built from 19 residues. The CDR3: CASSSTGPDLTLAKNIQYF. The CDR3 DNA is TGTGCCAGCAGTTCGACAGGGCCGGACCTGACACTAGCCAAAAACATTCAGTACTTC.

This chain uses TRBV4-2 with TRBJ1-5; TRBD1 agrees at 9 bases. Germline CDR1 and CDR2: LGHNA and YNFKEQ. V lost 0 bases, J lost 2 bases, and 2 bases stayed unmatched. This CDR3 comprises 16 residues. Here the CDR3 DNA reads TGTGCCAGCAGCCAAGAGGGACAGGGCGGCAATCAGCCCCAGCATTTT. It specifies CASSQEGQGGNQPQHF.

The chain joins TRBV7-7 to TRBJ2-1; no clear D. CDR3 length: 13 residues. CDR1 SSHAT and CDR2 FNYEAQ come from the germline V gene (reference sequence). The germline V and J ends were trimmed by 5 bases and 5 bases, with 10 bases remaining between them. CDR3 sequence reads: CASSRFQDNEQFF. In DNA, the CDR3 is TGTGCCAGCAGCCGGTTTCAGGACAATGAGCAGTTCTTC. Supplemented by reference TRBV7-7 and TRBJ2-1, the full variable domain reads GAGVSQSPRYKVTKRGQDVTLRCDPISSHATLYWYQQALGQGPEFLTYFNYEAQPDKSGLPSDRFSAERPEGSISTLTIQRTEQRDSAMYRCASSRFQDNEQFFGPGTRLTVL.

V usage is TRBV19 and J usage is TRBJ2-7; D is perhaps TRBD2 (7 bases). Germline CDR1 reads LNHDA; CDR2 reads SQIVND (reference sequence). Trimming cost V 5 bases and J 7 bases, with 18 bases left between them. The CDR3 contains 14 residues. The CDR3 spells CASSRQAPGREQYF. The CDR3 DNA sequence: TGTGCCAGTAGTCGACAGGCTCCCGGGAGGGAGCAGTACTTC.

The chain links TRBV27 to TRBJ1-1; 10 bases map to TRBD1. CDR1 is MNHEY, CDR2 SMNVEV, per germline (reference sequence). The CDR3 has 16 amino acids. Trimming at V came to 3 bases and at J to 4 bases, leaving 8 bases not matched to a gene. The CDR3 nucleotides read TGTGCCAGCAGTTTTCTCAGACAGGGGGCGTTCACTGAAGCTTTCTTT. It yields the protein CASSFLRQGAFTEAFF.

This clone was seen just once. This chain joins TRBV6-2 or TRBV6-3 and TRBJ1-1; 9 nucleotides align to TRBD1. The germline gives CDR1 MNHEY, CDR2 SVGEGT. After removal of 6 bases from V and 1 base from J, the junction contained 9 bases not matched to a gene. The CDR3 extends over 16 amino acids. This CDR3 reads CASSIDRGAWNTEAFF. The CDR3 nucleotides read TGTGCCAGCAGCATCGACAGGGGGGCTTGGAACACTGAAGCTTTCTTT.

The CDR3 reads CASSIEHLAGESYEQYF. Here the CDR3 DNA reads TGTGCCAGTAGTATAGAGCATCTAGCGGGGGAGTCCTACGAGCAGTACTTC. The J gene is TRBJ2-7, the V gene TRBV19; 10 bases map to TRBD2. Germline CDR1 and CDR2: LNHDA and SQIVND (reference sequence). The CDR3 sequence is 17 residues long. V trimming: 0 bases; J trimming: 1 base; junction bases outside the gene matches: 6.

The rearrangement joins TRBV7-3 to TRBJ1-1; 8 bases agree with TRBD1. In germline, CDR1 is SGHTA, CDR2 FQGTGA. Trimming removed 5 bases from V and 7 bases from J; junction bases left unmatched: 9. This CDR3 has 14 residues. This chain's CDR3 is CASSPGTGAFEAFF. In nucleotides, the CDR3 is TGTGCCAGCAGCCCGGGGACAGGAGCATTTGAAGCTTTCTTT.

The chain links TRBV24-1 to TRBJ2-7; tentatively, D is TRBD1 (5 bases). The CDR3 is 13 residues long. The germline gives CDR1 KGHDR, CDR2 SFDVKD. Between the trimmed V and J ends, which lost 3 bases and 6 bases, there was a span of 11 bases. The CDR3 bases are TGTGCCACCAGTGATGGGGCGGCTGCCGAGCAGTACTTC. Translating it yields CATSDGAAAEQYF.

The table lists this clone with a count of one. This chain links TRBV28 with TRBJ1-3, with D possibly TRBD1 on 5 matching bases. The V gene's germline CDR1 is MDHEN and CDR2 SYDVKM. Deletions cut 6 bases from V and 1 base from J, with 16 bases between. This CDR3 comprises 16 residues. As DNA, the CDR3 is TGTGCCAGCAGGGAGGGATCTCAGGGTTCTGGAAACACCATATATTTT. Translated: CASREGSQGSGNTIYF.

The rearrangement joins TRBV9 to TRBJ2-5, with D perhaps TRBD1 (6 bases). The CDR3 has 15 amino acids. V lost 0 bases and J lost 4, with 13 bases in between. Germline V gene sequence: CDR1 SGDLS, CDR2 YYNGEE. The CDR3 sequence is CASSVESVGGETQYF. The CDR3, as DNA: TGTGCCAGCAGCGTAGAGAGCGTAGGGGGAGAGACCCAGTACTTC.

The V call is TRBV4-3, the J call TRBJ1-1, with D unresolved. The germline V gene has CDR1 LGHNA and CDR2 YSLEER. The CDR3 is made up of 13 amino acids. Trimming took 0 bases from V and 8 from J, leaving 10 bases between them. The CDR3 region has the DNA TGCGCCAGCAGCCAAGAGTTCGGGTGGGAAGCTTTCTTT. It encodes CASSQEFGWEAFF.

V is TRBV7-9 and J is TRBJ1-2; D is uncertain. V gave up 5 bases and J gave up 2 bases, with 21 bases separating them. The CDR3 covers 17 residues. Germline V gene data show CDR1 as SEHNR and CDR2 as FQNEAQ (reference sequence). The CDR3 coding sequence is TGTGCCAGCAGCCCGCCGGCGCCCTTCAGGCAGAACTATGGCTACACCTTC. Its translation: CASSPPAPFRQNYGYTF.

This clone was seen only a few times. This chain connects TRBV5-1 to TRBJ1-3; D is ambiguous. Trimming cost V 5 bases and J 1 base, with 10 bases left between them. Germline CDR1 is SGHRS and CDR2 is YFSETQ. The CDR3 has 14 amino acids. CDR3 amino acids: CASREGTSGNTIYF. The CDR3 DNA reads TGCGCCAGCAGGGAGGGAACTTCTGGAAACACCATATATTTT.

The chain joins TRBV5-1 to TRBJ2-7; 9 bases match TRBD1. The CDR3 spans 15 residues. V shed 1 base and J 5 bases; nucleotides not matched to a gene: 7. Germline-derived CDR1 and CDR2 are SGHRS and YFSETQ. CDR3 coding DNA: TGCGCCAGCAGCTTGATGGGGACAGGGTACAACGAGCAGTACTTC. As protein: CASSLMGTGYNEQYF.

As DNA, the CDR3 is TGTGCCAGCAGCTTACAGGGGTTGGCTGGAGACTATGGCTACACCTTC. This gives the protein CASSLQGLAGDYGYTF. The chain carries TRBV7-2 and TRBJ1-2, with D perhaps matching TRBD1 (6 bases). Per germline, CDR1 SGHTA and CDR2 FQGNSA. The CDR3 sequence is 16 residues long. The V and J ends lost 2 bases and 3 bases respectively, with 16 bases between them.

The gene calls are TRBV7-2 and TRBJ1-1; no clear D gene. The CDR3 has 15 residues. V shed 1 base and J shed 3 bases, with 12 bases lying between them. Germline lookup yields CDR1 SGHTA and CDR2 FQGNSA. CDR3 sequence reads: CASSLVIGDYTEAFF. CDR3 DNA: TGTGCCAGCAGCTTAGTGATCGGGGATTACACTGAAGCTTTCTTT.

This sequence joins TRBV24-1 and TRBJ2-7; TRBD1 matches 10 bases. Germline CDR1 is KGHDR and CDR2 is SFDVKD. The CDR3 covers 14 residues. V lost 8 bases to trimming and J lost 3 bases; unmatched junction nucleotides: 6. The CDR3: CATNRQGAFYEQYV. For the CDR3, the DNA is TGTGCCACCAACAGACAGGGGGCGTTCTACGAGCAGTACGTC.

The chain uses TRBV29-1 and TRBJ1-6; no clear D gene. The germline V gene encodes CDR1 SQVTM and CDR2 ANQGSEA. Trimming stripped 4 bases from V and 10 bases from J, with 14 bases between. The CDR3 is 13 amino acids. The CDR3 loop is CSVALAAGSPLHF. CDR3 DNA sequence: TGCAGCGTTGCCCTAGCGGCGGGGTCACCCCTCCACTTT.

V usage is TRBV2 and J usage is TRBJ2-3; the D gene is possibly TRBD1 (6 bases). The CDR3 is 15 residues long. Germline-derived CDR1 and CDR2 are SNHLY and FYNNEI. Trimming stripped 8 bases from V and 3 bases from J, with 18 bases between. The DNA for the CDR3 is TGTGCCAGCTCCCGGCTAGGGGGAGAAACAGATACGCAGTATTTT. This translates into CASSRLGGETDTQYF.

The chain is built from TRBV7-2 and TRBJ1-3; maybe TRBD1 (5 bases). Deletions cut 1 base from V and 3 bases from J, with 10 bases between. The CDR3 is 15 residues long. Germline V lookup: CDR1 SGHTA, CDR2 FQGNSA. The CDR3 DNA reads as TGTGCCAGCAGCTTAGGGGGGGGTGGTGGAAACACCATATATTTT. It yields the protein CASSLGGGGGNTIYF. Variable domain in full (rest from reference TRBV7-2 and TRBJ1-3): GAGVSQSPSNKVTEKGKDVELRCDPISGHTALYWYRQSLGQGLEFLIYFQGNSAPDKSGLPSDRFSAERTGGSVSTLTIQRTQQEDSAVYLCASSLGGGGGNTIYFGEGSWLTVV.

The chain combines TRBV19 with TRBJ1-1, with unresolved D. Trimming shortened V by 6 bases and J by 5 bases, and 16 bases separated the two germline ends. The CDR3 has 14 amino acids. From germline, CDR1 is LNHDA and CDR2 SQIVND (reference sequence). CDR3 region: CASRGLQPGTEAFF. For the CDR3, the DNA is TGTGCCAGTAGAGGGCTCCAGCCGGGGACTGAAGCTTTCTTT.

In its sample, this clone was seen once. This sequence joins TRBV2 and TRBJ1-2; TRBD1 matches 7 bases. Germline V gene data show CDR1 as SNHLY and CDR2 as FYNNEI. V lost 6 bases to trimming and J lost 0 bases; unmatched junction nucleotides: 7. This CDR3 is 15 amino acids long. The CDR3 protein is CASSQQGSANYGYTF. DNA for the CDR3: TGTGCCAGCAGCCAACAGGGGTCTGCTAACTATGGCTACACCTTC.